This T cell receptor beta chain was recovered during a study of vaccination and CD4 T cells after COVID-19 (dated by TCRdb to the early 2020s). Regarding the research as a whole: Every convalescent patient had a positive nasal swab PCR test for SARS-CoV-2, with mild disease in under ten patients and severe disease in one. Participants received two doses of either the Pfizer-BioNTech BNT162b2 vaccine (n=8) or the Moderna mRNA-1273 vaccine (n=2). Culture stimuli were overlapping spike peptide pools from SARS-CoV-2 and from the common cold coronaviruses HCoV-NL63, HCoV-OC43 and HCoV-229E. Post-COVID blood samples were collected from convalescent patients a median of around 100 days after diagnosis, with a range of roughly 30 to 161 days. In roughly eleven COVID-19 convalescent patients and several infection-naive healthy vaccine recipients, the spike-specific CD4+ TCR repertoire before mRNA vaccination was compared with the repertoire after mRNA vaccination. In the convalescent cohort there were six males and four females, among whom were two Hispanic individuals, seven Caucasians, two Asians and one multiracial person. Post-vaccine blood samples were obtained a median of around 67 days after the second vaccine dose, with a range of roughly 12 to 250 days. Control cultures used a CEFX viral epitope pool as positive control, an HIV-1 Nef peptide pool as negative control, or no peptide.

V drops 2 bases and J drops 5 bases, leaving 7 bases in between. According to the germline V gene (reference sequence), CDR1 reads WNHNN and CDR2 reads SYGVQD. The CDR3 runs 13 amino acids, cysteine and phenylalanine included. Only the CDR3 portion is preserved as DNA: 39 bases, with reading frame beginning at the first base. To prepare the library, PCR was applied. At the Johns Hopkins FTIC core, DNA from the cultured CD4+ T cells underwent TCR sequencing with the Oncomine TCR Beta short-read assay. Genomic DNA was extracted from the cultured CD4+ T cells with the QIAamp micro DNA kit. The Oncomine TCR Beta libraries from cultured CD4+ T cells were pooled using unique dual indexes and then sequenced on an Illumina iSeq 100. As for how the authors treated the data: Non-productive sequences were filtered out, and CDR3s that did not start with C, did not end with F or W, or were shorter than 7 amino acids were discarded. The MANAFEST web application was used to identify antigen-specific clonotypes by comparing peptide-stimulated wells against reference wells and other culture wells. For a clone to be called positive, the clone needed an FDR below 0.05, an odds ratio above 5, and a productive frequency above 0.1% in at least two of three replicate wells. Cross-reactive clonotypes were defined as significantly expanded in both SARS-CoV-2 spike wells and at least one common cold coronavirus spike condition. Using R version 3.6.1, CDR3 homology was evaluated through Levenshtein distances (stringdist) along with unrooted phylogenetic trees (ape). The public reads were quality trimmed at Q25 with fastp and then assembled into clones with MiXCR by TCRdb, keeping productive beta chains. A single entry per CDR3 protein holds the most common genes and DNA from its merged rows. These V and J calls rely on TCRdb rather than the paper's analysis. Across this sample there are 15,000 or so distinct CDR3 sequences, with 43% seen only once. The top ten constitute roughly 8.7% of the sample.

Taken with the paper, the label for treatment or condition translates to: approximately 11-day PBMC culture with coronavirus spike peptide pools or control peptides (ViraFEST assay). The ViraFEST assay, used in the study, expanded antigen-specific T cells with peptide pools and then identified the expanded clonotypes through TCR sequencing. The convalescent patients' positive SARS-CoV-2 PCR tests were from March to December 2020, which was before the Alpha, Beta and Delta variants emerged in the United States. Each well held more than 1.5 million PBMCs cultured in IMDM containing about 5% human AB serum and around 10 IU/ml IL-2, with approximately 9.2 ug/ml peptide pools added. Half of the culture medium was replaced with fresh IL-2-containing medium on days 3 and 7. After around 11 days of culture, CD4+ T cells were isolated by negative selection with the EasySep CD4+ T cell isolation kit. Ficoll-Paque Plus gradient centrifugation was used to isolate PBMCs from whole blood, and the isolated PBMCs were then either used fresh or cryopreserved at -140C. Culture conditions were generally each tested in triplicate wells.

The paper's findings and limits, for the study overall: Although the median number of SARS-CoV-2-reactive clonotypes went up from around 20 after infection to 35 to 40 after vaccination, the increase was not significant. In convalescent patients, a median roughly 85% of post-vaccine SARS-CoV-2-reactive clones were detected only after vaccination, suggesting vaccine-specific priming. The number of convalescent patients in the study was relatively small, and the study did not examine early timepoints following natural infection. Of the vaccine-specific clones found in convalescent patients, nearly all (304 of 307) were mono-reactive for SARS-CoV-2 spike instead of being cross-reactive with common cold coronaviruses.

On this clonotype itself: The antigen it recognizes is unknown. No much larger clonotype is one base removed from it; base qualities were not supplied.

What was sequenced was CD4+ T cells from blood, cultured in vitro. The sequence is built from TRBV10-1 and TRBJ2-1; the D gene cannot be named for sure. The sequence was obtained from a human donor who had recovered from COVID-19. The DNA is as follows: TGCGCCAGCAGTGAGAGCATTAACAATGAGCAGTTCTTC. Its coded protein is CASSESINNEQFF.